These T cell receptor beta chains were read from a single sample in a study of shared clonotypes between healthy human individuals. TCRdb's copy holds only in-frame clones and misses some; the assay was immunoSEQ multiplex PCR. Of roughly 100,000 clones listed, about 70% are singletons. Sequences were obtained from memory CD8+ T cells sorted from blood. These receptors were taken from a young woman in good health. The CDR3 runs from the conserved cysteine through the conserved F or W. A D gene is named only where the DNA matches it firmly. A clone size is listed for some rows: how often the clone was seen (once, few, many), or a class if it is expanded.

clone_size j_call d_call v_call cdr3_nt cdr3_aa
- TRBJ2-5 TRBD1 TRBV7-9 TGTGCCAGCAGCTCAAACCCCCGACAGGGTTGGATGGAGACCCAGTACTTC CASSSNPRQGWMETQYF
once TRBJ2-1 - TRBV5-1 TGCGCCAGCAGCGAGGAGGGAGCGGTGCCCTACAATGAGCAGTTCTTC CASSEEGAVPYNEQFF
once TRBJ2-5 - TRBV30 TGTGCCTGGAGGAGAGGGGCGACCCGGACCCAAGAGACCCAGTACTTC CAWRRGATRTQETQYF
many TRBJ2-3 TRBD2 TRBV13 TGTGCCAGCAGCTTCGGCGGACTAGCGGGAGTTAATCCAGATACGCAGTATTTT CASSFGGLAGVNPDTQYF
- TRBJ2-2 - TRBV6-6 TGTGCCAGCAGTACCCCTGCGGGTACGAACACCGGGGAGCTGTTTTTT CASSTPAGTNTGELFF
few TRBJ2-2 TRBD1 TRBV29-1 TGCAGCGTTGAAGTGGGACAGGGGGAAATCAGGAACACCGGGGAGCTGTTTTTT CSVEVGQGEIRNTGELFF
- TRBJ1-1 - TRBV5-1 TGCGCCAGCAGCTTTGGGAACACTGAAGCTTTCTTT CASSFGNTEAFF
- TRBJ2-7 - TRBV9 TGTGCCAGCAGCCCGGGTATTCGGGTAAACGAGCAGTACTTC CASSPGIRVNEQYF
- TRBJ2-1 - TRBV25-1 TGTGCCAGCAGTGCTACCTATAGGCAGAGCTCCTACAATGAGCAGTTCTTC CASSATYRQSSYNEQFF
- TRBJ1-1 - TRBV7-9 TGTGCCAGCAGCATAGGTCTCGAGGGAACTGAAGCTTTCTTT CASSIGLEGTEAFF
once TRBJ1-1 - TRBV5-6 TGTGCCAGCTCCGACAGAATGAACACTGAAGCTTTCTTT CASSDRMNTEAFF
- TRBJ2-7 - TRBV25-1 TGTGCCAGCAGTGAGCTTAGGGGGACCTACGAGCAGTACTTC CASSELRGTYEQYF
- TRBJ2-3 - TRBV5-4 TGTGCCAGCAGCGATACTATGACAGATACGCAGTATTTT CASSDTMTDTQYF
- TRBJ2-6 TRBD1 TRBV28 TGTGCCAGCAGCGCCACCGAGACAGGGGGCTTCTCGGGGGCCAACGTCCTGACTTTC CASSATETGGFSGANVLTF
- TRBJ2-2 - TRBV2 TGTGCCAGCAGTGAACGGATGGCCGGGGAGCTGTTTTTT CASSERMAGELFF
few TRBJ2-7 TRBD2 TRBV19 TGTGCCAGTGCTAGCGGGAGCTCCTACGAGCAGTACTTC CASASGSSYEQYF
- TRBJ2-1 - TRBV19 TGTGCCAGTAGTATAGGCGGGGCAACATACAATGAGCAGTTCTTC CASSIGGATYNEQFF
few TRBJ2-7 - TRBV28 TGTGCCAGCATTCCCAGGGGACCCTCCTACGAGCAGTACTTC CASIPRGPSYEQYF
- TRBJ1-1 - TRBV13 TGTGCCAGCAGACAGGGCACTGAAGCTTTCTTT CASRQGTEAFF
- TRBJ2-3 TRBD1 TRBV2 TGTGCCAGCAGTGGGGGACAGGGAACAGATACGCAGTATTTT CASSGGQGTDTQYF
- TRBJ2-2 - TRBV7-8 TGTGCCAGCAGCTTAGGGGGATTCACCGGGGAGCTGTTTTTT CASSLGGFTGELFF